This is a list of T cell receptor beta chains from one sample in a study of T cell responses to AZD1222 COVID-19 vaccine. TCRdb's copy holds only in-frame clones and misses some; the assay was immunoSEQ multiplex PCR. The data show 130,000 to 150,000 clones, about 93% seen once. The sequencing here drew on peripheral blood, taken on day 0 of AZD1222 vaccination. These receptors originate from an adult in good health. Both conserved end residues are part of each CDR3. The D gene is left open where the match is weak. A row's size may be missing; if present it is once, few, many or a size class.

v_call	j_call	clone_size	d_call	cdr3_nt	cdr3_aa
TRBV11-2	TRBJ1-6	-	TRBD1	TGTGCCAGCAGCCTGACAGGGTCCCTCAGCTCCTATAATTCACCCCTCCACTTT	CASSLTGSLSSYNSPLHF
TRBV27	TRBJ1-2	few	-	TGTGCCAGCAGTTTTTTGTCTCGCTCTGACTATGGCTACACCTTC	CASSFLSRSDYGYTF
TRBV18	TRBJ2-7	-	-	TGTGCCAGCTCACCACCGGGGATCTCCCAGGGATACGAGCAGTACTTC	CASSPPGISQGYEQYF
TRBV18	TRBJ2-7	-	-	TGTGCCAGCTCACCTACACTCTACGAGCAGTACTTC	CASSPTLYEQYF
TRBV2	TRBJ2-1	-	TRBD2	TGTGCCAGCAGTGAAAGGTTAGCGGGACCCCGCAATGAGCAGTTCTTC	CASSERLAGPRNEQFF
TRBV5-6	TRBJ2-7	few	-	TGTGCCAGCAGCGGGGGCGGGGGCCTCTCCTACGAGCAGTACTTC	CASSGGGGLSYEQYF
TRBV9	TRBJ1-4	once	TRBD1	TGTGCCAGCAGCTCGACCGGGACAGACAATGAAAAACTGTTTTTT	CASSSTGTDNEKLFF
TRBV6-5	TRBJ2-1	-	-	TGTGCCAGCAGGCAGGGGAGGTTCAACTACAATGAGCAGTTCTTC	CASRQGRFNYNEQFF
TRBV28	TRBJ1-2	-	TRBD1	TGTGCCAGCAGTTCAGGACAGGGGGGTGGCTACACCTTC	CASSSGQGGGYTF
TRBV9	TRBJ2-1	-	-	TGTGCCAGCAGCGTAGTGGAGGGTTCCTACAATGAGCAGTTCTTC	CASSVVEGSYNEQFF
TRBV5-3	TRBJ1-1	-	TRBD1	TGTGCCAGAAGCGCGGACAGGGGCCCTGAAGCTTTCTTT	CARSADRGPEAFF
TRBV27	TRBJ2-7	-	TRBD1	TGTGCCAGCAGTTTAAGCCGGCCGACAGGGGGCTTTACCTACGAGCAGTACTTC	CASSLSRPTGGFTYEQYF
TRBV9	TRBJ2-1	-	TRBD2	TGTGCCAGCAGCCCCCGCGGGGCGGGGGGCTACAATGAGCAGTTCTTC	CASSPRGAGGYNEQFF
TRBV7-3	TRBJ1-2	-	TRBD1	TGTGCCAGCAGCCTCGGACAGGGAAGGGACTATGGCTACACCTTC	CASSLGQGRDYGYTF
TRBV7-2	TRBJ2-1	-	-	TGTGCCAGCAGCTCCGGACTTCCCTCCTACAATGAGCAGTTCTTC	CASSSGLPSYNEQFF
TRBV15	TRBJ1-1	-	-	TGTGCCACCAAAGGTAGTAGAAGGTTGGACACTGAAGCTTTCTTT	CATKGSRRLDTEAFF
TRBV7-3	TRBJ1-1	-	-	TGTGCCAGCAGCGCCAGAGCAGGGAATACTGAAGCTTTCTTT	CASSARAGNTEAFF
TRBV12-3/TRBV12-4	TRBJ1-1	-	-	TGTGCCAGCAGCCCCTCCCTCGAAGCTTTCTTT	CASSPSLEAFF
TRBV6-5	TRBJ1-4	-	TRBD1	TGTGCCAGCAGTCCACTGGGGACAGGGAATGAAAAACTGTTTTTT	CASSPLGTGNEKLFF
TRBV5-1	TRBJ1-2	once	TRBD1	TGCGCCAGCAGCTCCCTAGGGGACAGCCACTATGGCTACACCTTC	CASSSLGDSHYGYTF
TRBV7-9	TRBJ1-2	-	-	TGTGCCAGCAGCCTATCACCCGGAGGCTACACCTTC	CASSLSPGGYTF
TRBV7-6	TRBJ1-1	-	-	TGTGCCAGCAGCAACGGAAGGAACACTGAAGCTTTCTTT	CASSNGRNTEAFF
TRBV18	TRBJ1-4	once	-	TGTGCCAGCTCACCTAACCGGGACGACGGACCAACTAATGAAAAACTGTTTTTT	CASSPNRDDGPTNEKLFF
TRBV6-5	TRBJ1-1	once	TRBD1	TGTGCCAGCAGACGCGACAGGGGCTGGACTGAAGCTTTCTTT	CASRRDRGWTEAFF
TRBV9	TRBJ1-1	-	-	TGTGCCAGCAGCGTCACCCAGCAGAACACTGAAGCTTTCTTT	CASSVTQQNTEAFF
TRBV19	TRBJ1-1	-	-	TGTGCCAGTGAGACCGGACAGTTGAACACTGAAGCTTTCTTT	CASETGQLNTEAFF
TRBV7-6	TRBJ1-5	-	-	TGTGCCAGCAGCTTTGAGGGAGTCAATCAGCCCCAGCATTTT	CASSFEGVNQPQHF
TRBV6-6	TRBJ2-7	-	-	TGTGCCAGCAGTGATCCACGGAACTACGAGCAGTACTTC	CASSDPRNYEQYF
TRBV5-1	TRBJ1-2	-	TRBD1	TGCGCCAGCAGCTCGACAGGGGGAAGGATCTATGGCTACACCTTC	CASSSTGGRIYGYTF